Each of the 18 T cell receptor beta chains below was sequenced from the same sample in a study of blood T cells in healthy people across ages. Using a J-beta primer mix together with a sample-barcoded 5' primer, a second PCR was run for roughly 6 to 12 cycles. From the 5' RACE reads, TCRdb called clonotypes with MiXCR, one entry per CDR3 protein. The repertoire holds fewer than 950,000 distinct CDR3 sequences, with about 48% as singletons. The sequencing input was blood. These receptors came from a man aged 80 or over in good health.

As regards this clonotype: At one of its ends the junction is not consistent with the germline gene, which may arise from a read error. V usage is TRBV2 and J usage is TRBJ1-1; 9 nucleotides align to TRBD1. Germline assignment: CDR1 SNHLY and CDR2 FYNNEI. CDR3 length: 14 residues. The CDR3 DNA reads as TGTGCCAGCTTAGACAGGGGGAAAAACACTGAGGCTTTCTTT. This gives the protein CASLDRGKNTEAFF.

This chain links TRBV6-2 or TRBV6-3 with TRBJ2-3; either TRBD1 or TRBD2 may supply D (5 bases each). The ends were cut back, 7 bases at V and 1 base at J, with 12 bases in the middle. CDR3 size: 14 residues. Germline-derived CDR1 and CDR2 are MNHEY and SVGEGT. The CDR3 nucleotides read TGTGCCAGCACAGGGCTGGGGGGCACAGATACGCAGTATTTT. Translating it yields CASTGLGGTDTQYF.

This rearrangement joins TRBV28 to TRBJ2-1; possible D gene TRBD1, 5 bases. CDR3 size: 13 residues. V was trimmed by 10 bases and J by 2 bases, leaving 12 bases between them. Germline CDR1 is MDHEN and CDR2 is SYDVKM. CDR3 in amino acids: CATISDTYNEQFF. The CDR3 DNA follows: TGTGCCACCATCTCGGACACCTACAATGAGCAGTTCTTC. Filled out from reference TRBV28 and TRBJ2-1, the complete variable domain reads DVKVTQSSRYLVKRTGEKVFLECVQDMDHENMFWYRQDPGLGLRLIYFSYDVKMKEKGDIPEGYSVSREKKERFSLILESASTNQTSMYLCATISDTYNEQFFGPGTRLTVL.

This clonotype was detected ten times or more. The chain links TRBV20-1 to TRBJ2-3; 12 bases are shared with TRBD2. The length of the CDR3 is 18 residues. J was trimmed by 2 bases and V by 1 base; bases with no gene match: 10. CDR1 is DFQATT, CDR2 SNEGSKA, per germline (reference sequence). Here the CDR3 reads CSARAKRGLAGTTDTQYF. In DNA, the CDR3 is TGCAGTGCTAGAGCCAAAAGAGGACTAGCGGGGACCACAGATACGCAGTATTTT.

This clonotype came up a few times. This sequence joins TRBV30 and TRBJ1-2; a weak D match, TRBD1 (6 bases). This CDR3 is built from 13 residues. The germline V gene has CDR1 GTSNPN and CDR2 SVGIG (reference sequence). Trimming pared 0 bases from V and 6 bases from J, leaving 11 bases between. The DNA of the CDR3 is TGTGCCTGGAGTGTAACGACAGGACATGGCTACACCTTC. Translating gives CAWSVTTGHGYTF. The variable domain in full, with the rest retrieved from reference TRBV30 and TRBJ1-2, is SQTIHQWPATLVQPVGSPLSLECTVEGTSNPNLYWYRQAAGRGLQLLFYSVGIGQISSEVPQNLSASRPQDRQFILSSKKLLLSDSGFYLCAWSVTTGHGYTFGSGTRLTVV.

This clonotype was seen only a few times. The chain links TRBV9 to TRBJ2-6; D not certain. The length of the CDR3 is 17 residues. Trimming took 0 bases from V and 3 from J, leaving 13 bases between them. Germline lookup yields CDR1 SGDLS and CDR2 YYNGEE. The CDR3 here is CASSVGGPSLGANVLTF. As DNA, the CDR3 is TGTGCCAGCAGCGTAGGTGGCCCTTCTCTTGGGGCCAACGTCCTGACTTTC. Full variable domain (remainder filled in from reference TRBV9 and TRBJ2-6): DSGVTQTPKHLITATGQRVTLRCSPRSGDLSVYWYQQSLDQGLQFLIQYYNGEERAKGNILERFSAQQFPDLHSELNLSSLELGDSALYFCASSVGGPSLGANVLTFGAGSRLTVL.

The V gene is TRBV10-3, the J gene TRBJ2-3; D is uncertain. Germline V gives CDR1 ENHRY, CDR2 SYGVKD. Between the trimmed V and J ends, which lost 4 bases and 4 bases, there was a span of 3 bases. The CDR3 contains 11 residues. DNA of the CDR3: TGTGCCATCAGTGGCTCAGATACGCAGTATTTT. It specifies CAISGSDTQYF.

This chain links TRBV5-1 with TRBJ1-6; D is unclear. The germline CDR1 and CDR2 sequences are SGHRS and YFSETQ. The ends were cut back, 0 bases at V and 8 bases at J, with 15 bases in the middle. This CDR3 spans 16 amino acids. CDR3 loop: CASSLGEIVGHSPLHF. CDR3 sequence (DNA): TGCGCCAGCAGCTTGGGAGAGATAGTGGGTCATTCACCCCTCCACTTT.

This clonotype has just a few counts. The chain recombines TRBV24-1 with TRBJ2-1, with unresolved D. The length of the CDR3 is 14 residues. The germline gives CDR1 KGHDR, CDR2 SFDVKD. The V end was cut by 6 bases, the J end by 0 bases, with 8 bases between. CDR3 coding DNA: TGTGCCACCAGTCGACCGAGCTCCTACAATGAGCAGTTCTTC. This gives the protein CATSRPSSYNEQFF.

This clonotype has only a few counts. The chain employs TRBV29-1 and TRBJ2-6; D tentatively fits TRBD1 or TRBD2 (5 bases each). This CDR3 has 15 residues. Germline CDR1 is SQVTM and CDR2 is ANQGSEA. Trimming took off 6 bases at V and 0 bases at J, with 12 bases between the two ends. This chain's CDR3 is CSVGTVHSGANVLTF. The DNA for the CDR3 is TGCAGCGTAGGGACGGTACACTCTGGGGCCAACGTCCTGACTTTC.

The V call is TRBV20-1, the J call TRBJ2-7; 7 positions agree with TRBD2. The J call may not be correct, given that the DNA end is closer to TRBJ2-5. Germline V gives CDR1 DFQATT, CDR2 SNEGSKA (reference sequence). CDR3 size: 14 residues. The CDR3 region is CSAAFGGGSGTQYF. As DNA, the CDR3 is TGCAGTGCTGCCTTTGGGGGAGGGTCGGGGACCCAGTACTTC.

The chain employs TRBV10-3 and TRBJ1-5, with unresolved D. CDR1 is ENHRY, CDR2 SYGVKD, per germline. The CDR3 runs 14 residues. V lost 0 bases and J lost 6, with 9 bases in between. As DNA, the CDR3 is TGTGCCATCAGTGAGTCGGGTCTGAGTCAGCCCCAGCATTTT. Its translation is CAISESGLSQPQHF.

This rearrangement joins TRBV10-3 to TRBJ1-2, with 7 bases matching TRBD1. Looked up from germline, CDR1 is ENHRY and CDR2 is SYGVKD. V lost 2 bases, J lost 6 bases, and 6 bases stayed unmatched. The CDR3 contains 14 residues. CDR3 amino acids: CAISESRGKDGYTF. The CDR3 DNA reads TGTGCCATCAGTGAGAGCAGGGGGAAGGATGGCTACACCTTC.

The chain joins TRBV29-1 to TRBJ2-1, with TRBD2 identical over 8 bases. CDR3 size: 14 residues. After removal of 4 bases from V and 0 bases from J, the junction contained 2 bases not matched to a gene. CDR1 and CDR2 (germline): SQVTM, ANQGSEA. This chain's CDR3 is CSVARGGSYNEQFF. In DNA, the CDR3 is TGCAGCGTTGCTCGGGGGGGCTCCTACAATGAGCAGTTCTTC.

This sequence joins TRBV6-1 and TRBJ1-5; D ambiguous. Between the trimmed V and J ends, which lost 7 bases and 6 bases, there was a span of 13 bases. Germline loops: CDR1 MNHNS, CDR2 SASEGT. This CDR3 region has 13 residues. This CDR3 reads CASNEWSGQPQHF. The CDR3 nucleotides are TGTGCCAGCAACGAGTGGAGCGGTCAGCCCCAGCATTTT.

This clonotype showed up just a few times. This chain links TRBV7-2 with TRBJ2-1, with 11 bases identical to TRBD2. The ends lost 5 bases at V and 6 bases at J; junction bases unmatched: 9. This CDR3 spans 16 amino acids. Germline assignment: CDR1 SGHTA and CDR2 FQGNSA. The CDR3 DNA reads TGTGCCAGCAGCCCAATACTAGCGGGGGAGTTCAATGAGCAGTTCTTC. Protein sequence: CASSPILAGEFNEQFF.

The rearrangement joins TRBV7-9 to TRBJ1-1, with D possibly being TRBD1 (6 bases). Germline loops: CDR1 SEHNR, CDR2 FQNEAQ (reference sequence). This CDR3 comprises 15 residues. The V end was cut by 1 base, the J end by 10 bases, with 19 bases between. CDR3 in amino acids: CASSLVGRGPPGAFF. In DNA form, the CDR3 reads TGTGCCAGCAGCTTAGTCGGCAGGGGCCCACCGGGAGCTTTCTTT.

A few counts support this clonotype. The CDR3 loop is CSVDRTGGDTEAFF. As DNA, the CDR3 is TGCAGCGTTGACAGGACAGGGGGGGACACTGAAGCTTTCTTT. This chain connects TRBV29-1 to TRBJ1-1; TRBD1 matches at 10 bases. The CDR3 length is 14 residues. Germline assignment: CDR1 SQVTM and CDR2 ANQGSEA. V trimming: 3 bases; J trimming: 3 bases; junction bases outside the gene matches: 4.